These 17 T cell receptor beta chains came from one sample sequenced in a study of blood T cell repertoires in COVID-19. The repertoire was sequenced with immunoSEQ multiplex PCR; TCRdb's copy has only in-frame clones and lacks some. The sample shows about 190,000 clones, roughly 84% of them seen only once. The sample taken for sequencing was PBMCs or T cells enriched from blood (not recorded which). The source is a woman under 40 who had been exposed to COVID-19.

The V gene is TRBV10-1, the J gene TRBJ2-1, with D possibly being TRBD1 (5 bases). The V end lost 6 bases, the J end lost 5 bases, and 17 bases lay between the germline ends. The length of the CDR3 is 15 residues. Germline assignment: CDR1 WNHNN and CDR2 SYGVQD (reference sequence). The CDR3 region has the DNA TGCGCCAGCAGCGACGCTGGGGCAGGAGACAATGAGCAGTTCTTC. Translating gives CASSDAGAGDNEQFF.

The chain couples TRBV28 to TRBJ2-7, with a weak D call TRBD1 (6 bases). The CDR3 is 12 residues long. V was cut by 5 bases and J by 2 bases, with 7 bases left in between. Looked up from germline, CDR1 is MDHEN and CDR2 is SYDVKM. The CDR3 DNA reads TGTGCCAGCAGTGGGGACACCTACGAGCAGTACTTC. Translating gives CASSGDTYEQYF.

This clone has just a few counts. The J gene is TRBJ1-6, the V gene TRBV19; TRBD1 agrees at 8 bases. CDR3 size: 15 residues. The trim removed 1 base at V and 9 bases at J, leaving 5 bases unmatched. Germline assignment: CDR1 LNHDA and CDR2 SQIVND (reference sequence). Written as DNA, the CDR3 is TGTGCCAGTAGTATAGTTGGACAGGGTAGTTCACCCCTCCACTTT. This sequence encodes CASSIVGQGSSPLHF.

As regards this clone: One junction end does not reproduce the germline sequence, and a read error may be involved. The chain employs TRBV20-1 and TRBJ1-2, with 8 nucleotides matching TRBD1. The CDR3 runs to 10 residues. Germline CDR1 and CDR2: DFQATT and SNEGSKA (reference sequence). CDR3: CSALGQGSPF. CDR3 bases: TGCAGTGCTTTAGGACAGGGATCCCCCTTC.

The chain couples TRBV28 to TRBJ1-4; D not resolved. From germline, CDR1 is MDHEN and CDR2 SYDVKM. V was shortened by 2 bases and J by 2 bases, with 6 bases between the two germline ends. This CDR3 is 14 amino acids long. DNA for the CDR3: TGTGCCAGCAGTTTAGCCGGGACTAATGAAAAACTGTTTTTT. Protein product: CASSLAGTNEKLFF.

The chain links TRBV2 to TRBJ1-6; a weak D match, TRBD1 (6 bases). The CDR3 consists of 16 residues. V was trimmed by 7 bases and J by 1 base, leaving 14 bases between them. In germline, CDR1 is SNHLY, CDR2 FYNNEI. The CDR3 sequence is CASTEGGGSYNSPLHF. The CDR3 nucleotides read TGTGCCAGCACCGAAGGGGGGGGGTCCTATAATTCACCCCTCCACTTT.

V gene TRBV4-1 combines with J gene TRBJ1-2, with a possible D match to TRBD1 (6 bases). This CDR3 spans 13 amino acids. Trimming took off 5 bases at V and 4 bases at J, with 11 bases between the two ends. Germline values: CDR1 MGHRA, CDR2 YSYEKL. The CDR3 DNA reads as TGCGCCAGCAGCTCGACAGGCTTCTATGGCTACACCTTC. Amino acids: CASSSTGFYGYTF.

The chain has TRBV6-5 and TRBJ2-1; 7 bases are shared with TRBD2. Germline assignment: CDR1 MNHEY and CDR2 SVGAGI. The CDR3 has 14 amino acids. V dropped 6 bases and J dropped 7; count of bases not matched to a gene: 9. The CDR3 here is CASSFGLAENEQFF. CDR3 sequence (DNA): TGTGCCAGCAGCTTTGGGCTAGCGGAGAATGAGCAGTTCTTC.

Concerning this clone itself: Other DNA sequences of this sample code for an identical CDR3. DNA of the CDR3: TGTGCCAGTAGCGGGGGCGCCTACAATGAGCAGTTCTTC. It yields the protein CASSGGAYNEQFF. The V gene is TRBV12-3 or TRBV12-4, the J gene TRBJ2-1, with 9 bases aligning to TRBD2. The V gene end was trimmed by 9 bases and the J gene end by 2 bases; junction bases not matched to a gene: 2. The CDR3 is 13 residues long.

The chain carries TRBV5-6 and TRBJ1-2, with 8 nucleotides matching TRBD1. V lost 2 bases and J lost 0; bases outside the gene matches: 6. CDR3 size: 16 residues. Germline V gives CDR1 SGHDT, CDR2 YYEEEE. The CDR3 nucleotides read TGTGCCAGCAGCTTAAGGACAGGGCCTTCTAACTATGGCTACACCTTC. Its translation is CASSLRTGPSNYGYTF.

The genes are TRBV13 and TRBJ2-1, with a weak D call TRBD2 (6 bases). V was trimmed by 3 bases and J by 4 bases, leaving 10 bases between them. CDR1 PRHDT and CDR2 FYEKMQ come from the germline V gene (reference sequence). The CDR3 consists of 14 residues. CDR3 DNA sequence: TGTGCCAGCAGCTTTCGCCTAGCGTACAATGAGCAGTTCTTC. Translation: CASSFRLAYNEQFF.

V gene TRBV5-1 combines with J gene TRBJ2-7; 10 bases align to TRBD1. V dropped 0 bases and J dropped 5; count of bases not matched to a gene: 5. The CDR3 length is 15 residues. Germline CDR1 reads SGHRS; CDR2 reads YFSETQ. The CDR3 DNA reads as TGCGCCAGCAGCTTGGAGGGGACAGGGGTGCACGAGCAGTACTTC. Translating it yields CASSLEGTGVHEQYF. Complete variable domain (other parts from reference TRBV5-1 and TRBJ2-7): KAGVTQTPRYLIKTRGQQVTLSCSPISGHRSVSWYQQTPGQGLQFLFEYFSETQRNKGNFPGRFSGRQFSNSRSEMNVSTLELGDSALYLCASSLEGTGVHEQYFGPGTRLTVT.

The chain is built from TRBV15 and TRBJ1-2, with 11 bases fitting TRBD1. The CDR3 runs 16 residues. The junction had 7 bases not matched to a gene; V was cut back by 3 bases and J by 4 bases. Germline CDR1 reads LNHNV; CDR2 reads YYDKDF (reference sequence). CDR3 DNA sequence: TGTGCCACCAGCAGGGGCCCGGGACAGGGGGGCTATGGCTACACCTTC. Translating it yields CATSRGPGQGGYGYTF. The full variable domain, rest sourced from reference TRBV15 and TRBJ1-2, is DAMVIQNPRYQVTQFGKPVTLSCSQTLNHNVMYWYQQKSSQAPKLLFHYYDKDFNNEADTPDNFQSRRPNTSFCFLDIRSPGLGDTAMYLCATSRGPGQGGYGYTFGSGTRLTVV.

The chain has TRBV12-3 or TRBV12-4 and TRBJ1-5, with D hard to call. CDR3 size: 13 residues. The V and J ends lost 3 bases and 5 bases respectively, with 8 bases between them. CDR3 DNA sequence: TGTGCCAGCAGTTTCGGCGGGGATCAGCCCCAGCATTTT. Its translation is CASSFGGDQPQHF.

CDR3 DNA: TGTGCCAGCAGCTTAGCGTTAAGGAGCGGGGCCAACGTCCTGACTTTC. It yields the protein CASSLALRSGANVLTF. The chain carries TRBV7-8 and TRBJ2-6; the D is unclear. Trimming removed 0 bases from V and 4 bases from J, with 10 bases in between. The CDR3 is 16 residues long. CDR1 and CDR2 (germline): SGHVS, FQNEAQ.

V gene TRBV18 combines with J gene TRBJ1-2; D perhaps matches TRBD1 (6 bases). CDR3 length: 13 residues. Per the germline V gene, CDR1 is KGHSH and CDR2 is LQKENI. V was pared by 6 bases and J by 2 bases, with 10 bases between. DNA of the CDR3: TGTGCCAGCTCGGCAACAGGGAACTATGGCTACACCTTC. Its translation: CASSATGNYGYTF. Together with reference TRBV18 and TRBJ1-2, the CDR3 gives the full variable domain: NAGVMQNPRHLVRRRGQEARLRCSPMKGHSHVYWYRQLPEEGLKFMVYLQKENIIDESGMPKERFSAEFPKEGPSILRIQQVVRGDSAAYFCASSATGNYGYTFGSGTRLTVV.

Only a few counts were recorded for this clone. The chain carries TRBV7-3 and TRBJ2-7, with TRBD1 identical over 7 bases. The germline V gene has CDR1 SGHTA and CDR2 FQGTGA. The CDR3 length is 15 residues. Trimming at V came to 5 bases and at J to 2 bases, leaving 9 bases not matched to a gene. CDR3 DNA: TGTGCCAGCAGCCCCACTGGACAGGAAACCTACGAGCAGTACTTC. This gives the protein CASSPTGQETYEQYF.